These 11 T cell receptor beta chains originate from one sample sequenced in a study of PD-L1 blockade in urothelial cancer. The repertoire was sequenced with immunoSEQ multiplex PCR; TCRdb's copy has only in-frame clones and lacks some. The sample shows about 63,000 clones, about four fifths of them seen only once. Time point described: pretreatment peripheral blood. This material consisted of PBMCs, taken around atezolizumab (anti-PD-L1) treatment. The receptor source for this set is a man in his 70s with urothelial cancer.

This chain connects TRBV28 to TRBJ2-1; 10 bases line up with TRBD2. CDR3 length: 18 amino acids. V shed 7 bases and J 2 bases; nucleotides not matched to a gene: 14. Germline CDR1 is MDHEN and CDR2 is SYDVKM. The CDR3 region has the DNA TGTGCCAGCACTAAGAGGCTAGCGGGAGCGGGGGCCTACAATGAGCAGTTCTTC. This translates into CASTKRLAGAGAYNEQFF.

J is TRBJ2-2 and V is TRBV9; possible D gene TRBD1, 5 bases. The CDR3 is 16 amino acids. The germline V and J ends were trimmed by 0 bases and 3 bases, with 12 bases remaining between them. Germline V gene lookup returns CDR1 SGDLS and CDR2 YYNGEE. CDR3 coding DNA: TGTGCCAGCAGCGTAGAGTCAGGGCTCGACACCGGGGAGCTGTTTTTT. Protein: CASSVESGLDTGELFF.

The chain has TRBV18 and TRBJ2-5; perhaps TRBD1 as D (5 bases). The CDR3 spans 15 residues. Germline CDR1 and CDR2: KGHSH and LQKENI. Trimming took 6 bases from V and 4 from J, leaving 18 bases between them. In DNA form, the CDR3 reads TGTGCCAGCTCGTCACAGGTTGGGATAAGAGAGACCCAGTACTTC. Amino acid sequence: CASSSQVGIRETQYF.

The chain is built from TRBV7-3 and TRBJ1-1; D perhaps matches TRBD1 (6 bases). Germline V gene lookup returns CDR1 SGHTA and CDR2 FQGTGA. This CDR3 is built from 14 residues. The V gene lost 5 bases and the J gene lost 6 bases, with 16 bases spanning the gap. The CDR3 is CASSRGRGGAEAFF. The CDR3 region has the DNA TGTGCCAGCAGCCGAGGGCGGGGGGGCGCTGAAGCTTTCTTT. The full variable domain, completed using reference TRBV7-3 and TRBJ1-1, is GAGVSQTPSNKVTEKGKYVELRCDPISGHTALYWYRQSLGQGPEFLIYFQGTGAADDSGLPNDRFFAVRPEGSVSTLKIQRTERGDSAVYLCASSRGRGGAEAFFGQGTRLTVV.

The J gene is TRBJ2-7, the V gene TRBV18, with TRBD1 identical over 8 bases. J lost 5 bases, V lost 6 bases, and 18 bases had no gene match. The CDR3 consists of 17 residues. CDR1 and CDR2 from the germline V gene are KGHSH and LQKENI. CDR3 amino acids: CASSLGTGAHALNEQYF. The CDR3 DNA is TGTGCCAGCTCCCTCGGGACAGGCGCTCACGCCCTCAACGAGCAGTACTTC.

The chain links TRBV6-6 to TRBJ1-2, with 9 bases that match TRBD1. The CDR3 is 16 residues long. The J segment lost 4 bases and the V segment lost 4 bases, leaving 10 bases of the junction unmatched. Germline V gene lookup returns CDR1 MNHNY and CDR2 SVGAGI (reference sequence). In DNA form, the CDR3 reads TGTGCCAGCAGTTCCATCGGGACAGGGATCGGCTATGGCTACACCTTC. Residues: CASSSIGTGIGYGYTF.

The rearrangement links TRBV5-1 to TRBJ2-1, with D maybe TRBD1 (5 bases). The CDR3 is 14 amino acids. With 0 bases removed from V and 8 bases from J, the gap between germline ends came to 12 bases. The V gene's germline CDR1 is SGHRS and CDR2 YFSETQ. The CDR3 DNA sequence: TGCGCCAGCAGCTTGGTCCAGGGTATAGATGAGCAGTTCTTC. Protein: CASSLVQGIDEQFF.

Worth noting for this clone: At one boundary the junction diverges from the germline segment, which might be a read error. The chain joins TRBV7-6 to TRBJ1-6; 9 nucleotides align to TRBD1. The CDR3 totals 18 residues. CDR1 SGHVS and CDR2 FNYEAQ come from the germline V gene. The CDR3 loop is CANSGRDRASSYNSPLHF. The CDR3, as DNA: TGTGCCAACAGCGGGAGGGACAGGGCAAGCTCCTATAATTCACCCCTCCACTTT.

The chain links TRBV11-2 to TRBJ2-1; 8 bases are a match to TRBD1. The germline CDR1 and CDR2 sequences are SGHAT and FQNNGV. V shed 5 bases, J shed 5 bases, and the junction held 11 bases outside the gene matches. CDR3 length equals 16 residues. The chain's CDR3 is CASSPTGGLGDNEQFF. CDR3 bases: TGTGCCAGCAGCCCTACAGGGGGTCTTGGTGACAATGAGCAGTTCTTC.

The sample holds one count of this clone. V and J are TRBV10-1 and TRBJ1-1; TRBD1 agrees at 8 bases. The length of the CDR3 is 18 residues. CDR1 is WNHNN and CDR2 is SYGVQD in the germline V gene (reference sequence). V trimming: 6 bases; J trimming: 3 bases; junction bases outside the gene matches: 18. The CDR3: CASRDFGDRRGEDTEAFF. The DNA for the CDR3 is TGCGCCAGCAGAGATTTTGGGGACAGGAGGGGAGAGGACACTGAAGCTTTCTTT.

The chain carries TRBV28 and TRBJ1-5; 9 bases agree with TRBD1. The CDR3 totals 12 residues. The germline V gene has CDR1 MDHEN and CDR2 SYDVKM. Trimming at V came to 5 bases and at J to 7 bases, leaving 0 bases not matched to a gene. The CDR3 protein is CASSTGGQPQHF. CDR3 bases: TGTGCCAGCAGTACAGGGGGCCAGCCCCAGCATTTT.